This T cell receptor (beta chain) was sequenced during a study of blood T cell repertoires in COVID-19. Turning to the study itself: Sources were T cells, B-cell-depleted T cells, or PBMCs; the material itself was cDNA or gDNA.

Germline V gene sequence: CDR1 LNHDA, CDR2 SQIVND (reference sequence). The CDR3 is made up of 13 amino acids. The ends lost 6 bases at V and 1 base at J; junction bases unmatched: 2. The authors' processing: Reference gene primer amplification gave nucleated cell count estimates. Assay: immunoSEQ multiplex PCR; the TCRdb copy retains only in-frame clones and omits some. V, J and clone size were drawn from that table, and D and trimming were deduced from the DNA. The sample has about 72,000 clones, roughly 90% seen once; the top ten hold approximately 9%. The TCR comes from a human donor in a cohort sampled during active COVID-19. Sequencing used peripheral blood. V gene TRBV19 combines with J gene TRBJ2-7; 8 bases agree with TRBD1. CDR3 sequence reads: CASSWTGSYEQYF. Written as DNA, the CDR3 is TGTGCCAGTAGCTGGACAGGGTCCTACGAGCAGTACTTC.